The 9 T cell receptor beta chains in this list originate from one sample, sequenced in a study of long-term antiretroviral therapy in people with HIV. Assay version v3.0 of immunoSEQ was used, and it was run at survey level. Some clones are missing from TCRdb's copy, which holds only in-frame ones; the method was immunoSEQ multiplex PCR. The sample has roughly 28,000 clones, roughly 94% seen once. Material: unsorted PBMCs, obtained 5.3 years after starting antiretroviral therapy. The receptors derive from a man aged 50 to 59 with HIV.

The rearrangement links TRBV4-2 to TRBJ1-5; 7 nucleotides match TRBD1. V lost 2 bases and J lost 2; bases outside the gene matches: 0. The germline V gene has CDR1 LGHNA and CDR2 YNFKEQ. The CDR3 length is 14 residues. In nucleotides, the CDR3 is TGTGCCAGCAGCCAAACAGGGGGCAATCAGCCCCAGCATTTT. Its protein is CASSQTGGNQPQHF.

The rearrangement links TRBV6-6 to TRBJ2-1, with 8 bases matching TRBD2. The germline CDR1 and CDR2 sequences are MNHNY and SVGAGI (reference sequence). The V segment lost 2 bases and the J segment 4 bases; nucleotides outside the gene matches: 4. The CDR3 totals 15 residues. In DNA form, the CDR3 reads TGTGCCAGCAGTTACCGGGGGGGCGGATACAATGAGCAGTTCTTC. This encodes CASSYRGGGYNEQFF.

The CDR3 DNA sequence: TGTGCCATCAGTGAGGAATGGACAGGGTTACAAGAGACCCAGTACTTC. Protein product: CAISEEWTGLQETQYF. This chain joins TRBV10-3 and TRBJ2-5; 8 nucleotides align to TRBD1. CDR1 is ENHRY and CDR2 is SYGVKD in the germline V gene. CDR3 length equals 16 residues. Germline trimming cut 2 bases from V and 2 bases from J; bases unmatched to any gene: 7.

This clone was counted once. The V gene is TRBV6-1, the J gene TRBJ1-3; D is possibly TRBD1 (5 bases). CDR3 length: 15 residues. V lost 4 bases and J lost 1, with 11 bases in between. Germline-derived CDR1 and CDR2 are MNHNS and SASEGT. CDR3: CASSGFRVSGNTIYF. The CDR3 DNA reads TGTGCCAGCAGTGGATTCAGGGTATCTGGAAACACCATATATTTT.

The V and J genes are TRBV6-5 and TRBJ1-1; a possible D gene is TRBD1 (5 bases). Germline CDR1 and CDR2: MNHEY and SVGAGI. V lost 3 bases to trimming and J lost 4 bases, with 15 bases between them. CDR3 length: 15 residues. The DNA of the CDR3 is TGTGCCAGCAGTTATCTCCCTTGGGGGGGCACTGAAGCTTTCTTT. This translates into CASSYLPWGGTEAFF.

V is TRBV4-3 and J is TRBJ2-7, with D maybe TRBD2 (6 bases). V lost 4 bases to trimming and J lost 5 bases, with 15 bases between them. This CDR3 is built from 14 residues. Germline loops: CDR1 LGHNA, CDR2 YSLEER. The CDR3 protein is CASSPVGGFNEQYF. For the CDR3, the DNA is TGCGCCAGCAGCCCCGTGGGAGGATTCAACGAGCAGTACTTC.

V gene TRBV6-1 combines with J gene TRBJ1-3; D unresolved. The CDR3 totals 12 residues. With 8 bases removed from V and 2 bases from J, the gap between germline ends came to 7 bases. CDR1 MNHNS and CDR2 SASEGT come from the germline V gene. Written as DNA, the CDR3 is TGTGCCAGCGCGACCGCTGGAAACACCATATATTTT. Encoded protein: CASATAGNTIYF.

The chain joins TRBV6-5 to TRBJ2-7; the match to TRBD1 covers 9 bases. The CDR3 loop spans 15 amino acids. The V and J ends lost 6 bases and 2 bases, in that order; junction bases with no gene match: 8. Per the germline V gene, CDR1 is MNHEY and CDR2 is SVGAGI. CDR3 region: CASSLRRQGAYEQYF. The CDR3 bases are TGTGCCAGCAGCCTCAGACGACAGGGGGCCTACGAGCAGTACTTC.

This sequence joins TRBV4-1 and TRBJ2-3, with D possibly TRBD1 on 6 matching bases. Trimming shortened V by 2 bases and J by 5 bases, and 14 bases separated the two germline ends. This CDR3 comprises 15 residues. Germline assignment: CDR1 MGHRA and CDR2 YSYEKL. CDR3 bases: TGCGCCAGCAGCCAACCGTATACACAGGGAGATACGCAGTATTTT. Translation gives CASSQPYTQGDTQYF.